The present T cell receptor beta chain was sequenced within a study of blood T cell repertoires in COVID-19. Study at large: T cells, B-cell-depleted T cells, or PBMCs provided the cDNA or gDNA that served as material.

The germline V gene encodes CDR1 SGDLS and CDR2 YYNGEE. The germline V and J ends were trimmed by 4 bases and 0 bases, with 10 bases remaining between them. CDR3 length: 14 amino acids. In the authors' workflow: Cell counts per sample came from amplifying reference gene primers. The protocol was immunoSEQ multiplex PCR, while the TCRdb copy is restricted to in-frame clones and leaves out a portion. V, J and clone size were drawn from that table, and D and trimming were deduced from the DNA. Among about 140,000 clones listed, 70% to 85% were seen once. The clonotype comes from an elderly woman in a cohort sampled during active or convalescent COVID-19. Input material: peripheral blood. This sequence joins TRBV9 and TRBJ1-1, with a possible D match to TRBD1 (6 bases). In DNA form, the CDR3 reads TGTGCCAGCAGCATCCAGGGGTTGAACACTGAAGCTTTCTTT. Protein sequence: CASSIQGLNTEAFF. The full variable domain, its missing parts supplied by reference TRBV9 and TRBJ1-1, is DSGVTQTPKHLITATGQRVTLRCSPRSGDLSVYWYQQSLDQGLQFLIQYYNGEERAKGNILERFSAQQFPDLHSELNLSSLELGDSALYFCASSIQGLNTEAFFGQGTRLTVV.